One sample yielded the 12 T cell receptor beta chains listed below, sequenced in a study of cytomegalovirus exposure and HLA in healthy donors. Clones were read by immunoSEQ multiplex PCR, and TCRdb kept only the in-frame ones, dropping some. The profile shows around 90,000 clones, 80% to 85% of them singletons. The sequenced sample was PBMCs. These receptors originate from a woman between 18 and 30 years old in good health and CMV-seropositive.

J is TRBJ1-1 and V is TRBV28; 7 nucleotides match TRBD1. There are 13 residues in the CDR3. CDR1 is MDHEN and CDR2 is SYDVKM in the germline V gene. The J segment lost 6 bases and the V segment lost 6 bases, leaving 7 bases of the junction unmatched. Here the CDR3 reads CASSPTGVAEAFF. For the CDR3, the DNA is TGTGCCAGCAGCCCTACAGGGGTTGCTGAAGCTTTCTTT.

This clone was seen a few times. The CDR3 sequence is CASSYDRGHEQFF. The CDR3 DNA is TGTGCCAGCAGTTATGACAGGGGCCATGAGCAGTTCTTC. The J gene is TRBJ2-1, the V gene TRBV6-5, with 8 positions matching TRBD1. V shed 3 bases, J shed 8 bases, and the junction held 3 bases outside the gene matches. The CDR3 runs to 13 residues. CDR1 is MNHEY and CDR2 is SVGAGI in the germline V gene.

The chain has TRBV14 and TRBJ2-3; a possible D gene is TRBD2 (7 bases). The CDR3 spans 13 residues. V was clipped by 10 bases and J by 1 base, with 12 bases between them. The germline gives CDR1 SGHDN, CDR2 FVKESK. Written as DNA, the CDR3 is TGTGCCAACGGCGGGGGCTGCACAGATACGCAGTATTTT. Translation gives CANGGGCTDTQYF.

The J gene is TRBJ2-3, the V gene TRBV5-1, with no clear D. Germline lookup yields CDR1 SGHRS and CDR2 YFSETQ. The CDR3 sequence is 14 residues long. The V end lost 4 bases, the J end lost 1 base, and 10 bases lay between the germline ends. CDR3 coding DNA: TGCGCCAGCAGCATCGACCAGGGCACAGATACGCAGTATTTT. This codes for CASSIDQGTDTQYF.

The chain couples TRBV15 to TRBJ2-3; possibly TRBD1 for D (5 bases). The germline V gene has CDR1 LNHNV and CDR2 YYDKDF (reference sequence). CDR3 length: 16 amino acids. V lost 0 bases, J lost 2 bases, and 12 bases lay in between. CDR3 sequence (DNA): TGTGCCACCAGCAGAGATGAAGGGGTTCACACAGATACGCAGTATTTT. Translating it yields CATSRDEGVHTDTQYF. The variable domain in full, with the rest retrieved from reference TRBV15 and TRBJ2-3, is DAMVIQNPRYQVTQFGKPVTLSCSQTLNHNVMYWYQQKSSQAPKLLFHYYDKDFNNEADTPDNFQSRRPNTSFCFLDIRSPGLGDTAMYLCATSRDEGVHTDTQYFGPGTRLTVL.

The chain is built from TRBV14 and TRBJ2-7, with D uncertain. Germline CDR1 reads SGHDN; CDR2 reads FVKESK. The CDR3 runs to 11 residues. V lost 3 bases and J lost 7, with 7 bases in between. CDR3 amino acids: CASSHTGEQYF. CDR3 nucleotides: TGTGCCAGCAGCCACACCGGGGAGCAGTACTTC.

CDR3 in amino acids: CASSLNNVLAGVTGELFF. DNA of the CDR3: TGTGCCAGCAGCTTAAATAATGTTCTAGCGGGGGTCACCGGGGAGCTGTTTTTT. This rearrangement joins TRBV7-3 to TRBJ2-2; 10 bases map to TRBD2. After removal of 1 base from V and 4 bases from J, the junction contained 9 bases not matched to a gene. The CDR3 length is 18 residues. Germline CDR1 SGHTA, CDR2 FQGTGA.

The genes are TRBV28 and TRBJ2-7; maybe TRBD1 (6 bases). The ends were cut back, 6 bases at V and 6 bases at J, with 12 bases in the middle. This CDR3 has 12 amino acids. Looked up from germline, CDR1 is MDHEN and CDR2 is SYDVKM. The CDR3 region has the DNA TGTGCCAGCAGCTACAGGGTCCGCGAGCAGTACTTC. Encoded protein: CASSYRVREQYF.

The chain links TRBV19 to TRBJ1-2; D is ambiguous. The V end lost 3 bases, the J end lost 0 bases, and 11 bases lay between the germline ends. There are 15 residues in the CDR3. Germline CDR1 LNHDA, CDR2 SQIVND (reference sequence). In DNA, the CDR3 is TGTGCCAGTAGTATCCCCCCGCCTACTAACTATGGCTACACCTTC. Translating it yields CASSIPPPTNYGYTF.

The V gene is TRBV5-6, the J gene TRBJ2-7, with TRBD1 matching 11 bases. V trimming: 0 bases; J trimming: 7 bases; junction bases outside the gene matches: 3. The CDR3 runs 14 residues. Germline V gives CDR1 SGHDT, CDR2 YYEEEE. CDR3 DNA: TGTGCCAGCAGCTTGGGGACAGGGGGCGCTGAGCAGTACTTC. Translation: CASSLGTGGAEQYF.

The chain joins TRBV4-3 to TRBJ2-7; D might be TRBD1 (5 bases). CDR3 length equals 16 residues. From germline, CDR1 is LGHNA and CDR2 YSLEER. V lost 0 bases and J lost 2, with 14 bases in between. CDR3 sequence (DNA): TGCGCCAGCAGCCAAGACTTGAAGGGGCTTACCTACGAGCAGTACTTC. Translation: CASSQDLKGLTYEQYF.

V usage is TRBV9 and J usage is TRBJ2-2; tentative D call: TRBD2 (5 bases). V was clipped by 3 bases and J by 1 base, with 16 bases between them. Germline V CDR1 and CDR2: SGDLS, YYNGEE. The CDR3 extends over 17 amino acids. The CDR3, as DNA: TGTGCCAGCAGCGGGAGCGGAGCGCGACTGAACACCGGGGAGCTGTTTTTT. Its protein is CASSGSGARLNTGELFF.